This TCR beta chain is from a study of technical replicates of blood from a few donors (dated by TCRdb to the late 2010s). As encoded in the germline V gene (reference sequence), CDR1 is MNHEY while CDR2 is SMNVEV. From its cysteine to its phenylalanine, the CDR3 spans 15 amino acids. Only the CDR3 DNA is retained, 45 bases long and in frame from the first base. For this chain, trimming is 2 bases at the V end and 0 bases at the J end, and the number of junction bases without a gene match is 3. Libraries were made using the immunoSEQ multiplex PCR assay. In its TCRdb copy, this immuneACCESS table keeps in-frame sequences only and misses some clones. Where compared with another copy, unresolved V genes explain less than half of these, and the others have no known cause. For this sample the table gives some 70,000 clones, of which about 90% were detected only once. The ten largest clones represent approximately 0.38% of the sample.

Of note for this clone: Its antigen is unknown. No clone much larger than this one lies a single base away; base qualities are absent.

The receptor comes from a human donor in good health. Specimen: T cells isolated from PBMCs. The V and J genes are TRBV27 and TRBJ1-1; 7 of the junction bases match TRBD1. CDR3 loop: CASSLRTGLNTEAFF. The nucleotides are TGTGCCAGCAGTTTAAGGACAGGCTTGAACACTGAAGCTTTCTTT.